This T cell receptor beta chain was captured by sequencing in a study of T-cell memory formation after mild COVID-19. About the research overall: Largely donor-specific TCR clusters were found.

This CDR3 has 15 amino acids. Germline lookup yields CDR1 ENHRY and CDR2 SYGVKD. Trimming shortened V by 3 bases and J by 2 bases, and 12 bases separated the two germline ends. TCRdb fed the 5' RACE reads into MiXCR, producing one record per CDR3 protein. The table has around 500,000 distinct CDR3 sequences, about 20% seen once. This sequence originates from an adult woman who had mild COVID-19 (a few samples of this study predate the infection). Cell type and time point are not known. Sequencing was carried out using PBMCs or a T cell subset sorted from them (not recorded which). This chain links TRBV10-3 with TRBJ2-3, with a weak D call TRBD1 (6 bases). CDR3 sequence: CAISEGQTSTDTQYF. Written as DNA, the CDR3 is TGTGCCATCAGTGAAGGACAGACGTCCACAGATACGCAGTATTTT.